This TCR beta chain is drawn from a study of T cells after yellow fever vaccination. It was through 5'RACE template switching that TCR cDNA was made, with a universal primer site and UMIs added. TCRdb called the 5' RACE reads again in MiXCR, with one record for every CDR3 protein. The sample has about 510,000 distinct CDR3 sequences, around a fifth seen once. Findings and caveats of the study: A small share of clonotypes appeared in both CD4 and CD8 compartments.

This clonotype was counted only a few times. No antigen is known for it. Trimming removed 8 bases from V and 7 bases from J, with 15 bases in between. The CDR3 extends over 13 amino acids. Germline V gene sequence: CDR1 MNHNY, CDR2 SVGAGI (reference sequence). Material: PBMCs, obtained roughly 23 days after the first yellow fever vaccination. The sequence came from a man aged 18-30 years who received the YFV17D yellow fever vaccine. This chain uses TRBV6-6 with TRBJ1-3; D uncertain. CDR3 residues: CASQNGVGNTIYF. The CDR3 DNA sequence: TGTGCCAGCCAAAATGGTGTGGGGAACACCATATATTTT.